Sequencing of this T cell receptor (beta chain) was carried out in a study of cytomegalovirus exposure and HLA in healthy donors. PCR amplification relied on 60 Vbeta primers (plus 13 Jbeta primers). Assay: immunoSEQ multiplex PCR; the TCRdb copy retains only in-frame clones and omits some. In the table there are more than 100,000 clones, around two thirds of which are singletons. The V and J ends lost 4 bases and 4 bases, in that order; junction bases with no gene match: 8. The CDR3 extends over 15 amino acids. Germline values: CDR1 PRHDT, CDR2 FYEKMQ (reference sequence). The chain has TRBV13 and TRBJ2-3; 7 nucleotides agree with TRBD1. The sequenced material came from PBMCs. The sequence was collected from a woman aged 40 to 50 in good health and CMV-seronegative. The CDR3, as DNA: TGTGCCAGCAGCTCGACGGTCCAGGGGGCAGATACGCAGTATTTT. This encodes CASSSTVQGADTQYF. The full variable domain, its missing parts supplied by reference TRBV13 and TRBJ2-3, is AAGVIQSPRHLIKEKRETATLKCYPIPRHDTVYWYQQGPGQDPQFLISFYEKMQSDKGSIPDRFSAQQFSDYHSELNMSSLELGDSALYFCASSSTVQGADTQYFGPGTRLTVL.